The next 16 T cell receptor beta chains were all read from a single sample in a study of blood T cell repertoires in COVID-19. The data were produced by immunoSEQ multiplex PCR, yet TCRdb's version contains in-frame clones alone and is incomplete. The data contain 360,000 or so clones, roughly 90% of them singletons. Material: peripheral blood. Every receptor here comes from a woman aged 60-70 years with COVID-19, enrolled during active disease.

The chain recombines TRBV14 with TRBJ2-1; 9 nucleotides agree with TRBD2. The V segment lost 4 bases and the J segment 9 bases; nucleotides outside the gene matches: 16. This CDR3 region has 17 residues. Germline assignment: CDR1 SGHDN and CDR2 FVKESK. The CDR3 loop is CASSLHLSGGLGSEQFF. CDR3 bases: TGTGCCAGCAGCCTCCACCTTAGCGGGGGTCTCGGTAGTGAGCAGTTCTTC. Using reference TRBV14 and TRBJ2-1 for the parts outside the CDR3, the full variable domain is EAGVTQFPSHSVIEKGQTVTLRCDPISGHDNLYWYRRVMGKEIKFLLHFVKESKQDESGMPNNRFLAERTGGTYSTLKVQPAELEDSGVYFCASSLHLSGGLGSEQFFGPGTRLTVL.

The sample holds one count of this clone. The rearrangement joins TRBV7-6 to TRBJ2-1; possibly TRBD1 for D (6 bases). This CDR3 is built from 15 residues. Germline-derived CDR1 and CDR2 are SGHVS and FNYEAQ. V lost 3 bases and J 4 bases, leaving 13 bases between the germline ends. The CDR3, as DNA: TGTGCCAGCAGCTTGGTCAGGGGCGCATACAATGAGCAGTTCTTC. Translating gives CASSLVRGAYNEQFF.

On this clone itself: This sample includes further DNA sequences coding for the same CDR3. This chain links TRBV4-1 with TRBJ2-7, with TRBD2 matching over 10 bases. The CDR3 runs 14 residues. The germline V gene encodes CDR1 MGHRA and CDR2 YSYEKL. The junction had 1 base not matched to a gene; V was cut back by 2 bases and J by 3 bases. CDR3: CASSQLAGGYEQYF. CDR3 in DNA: TGCGCCAGCAGCCAATTAGCGGGGGGCTACGAGCAGTACTTC.

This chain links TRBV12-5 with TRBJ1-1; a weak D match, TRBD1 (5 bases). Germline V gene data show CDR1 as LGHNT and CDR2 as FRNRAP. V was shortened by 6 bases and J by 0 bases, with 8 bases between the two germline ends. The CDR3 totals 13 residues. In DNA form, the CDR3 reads TGTGCTAGTGGATACAGGATGAACACTGAAGCTTTCTTT. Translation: CASGYRMNTEAFF.

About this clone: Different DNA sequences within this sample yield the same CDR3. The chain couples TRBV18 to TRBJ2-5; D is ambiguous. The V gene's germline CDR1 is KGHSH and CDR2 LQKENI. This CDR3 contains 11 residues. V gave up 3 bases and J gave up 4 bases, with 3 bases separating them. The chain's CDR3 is CASSPGETQYF. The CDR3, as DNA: TGTGCCAGCTCACCCGGAGAGACCCAGTACTTC.

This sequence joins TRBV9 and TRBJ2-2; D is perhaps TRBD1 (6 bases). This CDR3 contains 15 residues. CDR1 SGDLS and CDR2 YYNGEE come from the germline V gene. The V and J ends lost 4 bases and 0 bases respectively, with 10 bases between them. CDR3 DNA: TGTGCCAGCAGCCCTCACAGGGCGAACACCGGGGAGCTGTTTTTT. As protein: CASSPHRANTGELFF.

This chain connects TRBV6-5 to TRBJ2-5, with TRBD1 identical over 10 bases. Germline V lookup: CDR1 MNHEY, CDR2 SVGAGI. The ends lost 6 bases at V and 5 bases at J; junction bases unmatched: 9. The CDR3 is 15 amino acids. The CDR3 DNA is TGTGCCAGCAGACCACCGGGACAGGGGCGGGAGACCCAGTACTTC. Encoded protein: CASRPPGQGRETQYF.

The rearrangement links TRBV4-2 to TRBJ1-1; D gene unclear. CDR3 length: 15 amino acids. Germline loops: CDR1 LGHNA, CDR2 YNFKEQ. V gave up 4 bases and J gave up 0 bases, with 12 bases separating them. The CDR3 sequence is CASSLGLGVNTEAFF. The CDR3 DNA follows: TGTGCCAGCAGCCTGGGTTTGGGCGTGAACACTGAAGCTTTCTTT.

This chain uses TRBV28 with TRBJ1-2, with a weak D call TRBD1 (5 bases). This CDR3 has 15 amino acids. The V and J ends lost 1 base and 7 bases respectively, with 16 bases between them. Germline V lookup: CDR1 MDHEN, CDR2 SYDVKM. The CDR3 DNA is TGTGCCAGCAGTTTATTTGCGGGGGTTGGAGGTGGCTACACCTTC. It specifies CASSLFAGVGGGYTF.

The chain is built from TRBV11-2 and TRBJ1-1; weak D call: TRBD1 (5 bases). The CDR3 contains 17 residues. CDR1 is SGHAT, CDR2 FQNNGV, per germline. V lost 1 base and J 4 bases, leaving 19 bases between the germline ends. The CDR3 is CASSLGGRGVLGTEAFF. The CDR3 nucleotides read TGTGCCAGCAGCTTAGGGGGGAGGGGCGTATTAGGCACTGAAGCTTTCTTT.

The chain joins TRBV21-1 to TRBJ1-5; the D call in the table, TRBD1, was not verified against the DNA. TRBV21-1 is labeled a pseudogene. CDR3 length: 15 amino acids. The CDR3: CASSTDRGRDQPQHF. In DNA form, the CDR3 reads TGTGCCAGCAGCACGGACAGGGGGAGGGATCAGCCCCAGCATTTT.

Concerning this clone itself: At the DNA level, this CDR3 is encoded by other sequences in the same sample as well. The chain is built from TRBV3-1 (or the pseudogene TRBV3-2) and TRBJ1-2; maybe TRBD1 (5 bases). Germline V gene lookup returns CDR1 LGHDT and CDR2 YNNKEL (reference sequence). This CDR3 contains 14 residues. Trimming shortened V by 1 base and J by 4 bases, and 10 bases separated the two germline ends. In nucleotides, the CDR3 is TGTGCCAGCAGCCAAGTTCAGGGCATCTATGGCTACACCTTC. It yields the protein CASSQVQGIYGYTF.

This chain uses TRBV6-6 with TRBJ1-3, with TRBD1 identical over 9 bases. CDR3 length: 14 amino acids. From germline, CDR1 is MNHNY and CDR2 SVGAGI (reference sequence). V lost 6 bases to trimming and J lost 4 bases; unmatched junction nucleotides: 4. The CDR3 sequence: CASRQQGAGNTIYF. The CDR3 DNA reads TGTGCCAGCAGACAACAGGGGGCAGGAAACACCATATATTTT.

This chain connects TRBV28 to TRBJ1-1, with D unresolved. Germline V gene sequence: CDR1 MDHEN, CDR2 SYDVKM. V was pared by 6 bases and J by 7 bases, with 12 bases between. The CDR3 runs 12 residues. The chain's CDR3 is CASRKKAGEAFF. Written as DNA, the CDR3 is TGTGCCAGCAGAAAAAAGGCAGGTGAAGCTTTCTTT.

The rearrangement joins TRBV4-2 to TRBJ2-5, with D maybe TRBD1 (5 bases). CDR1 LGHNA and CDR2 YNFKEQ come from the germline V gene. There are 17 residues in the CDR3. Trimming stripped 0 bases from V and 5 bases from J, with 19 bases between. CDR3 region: CASSQEKRAQAAETQYF. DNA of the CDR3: TGTGCCAGCAGCCAAGAGAAACGAGCACAGGCGGCGGAGACCCAGTACTTC.

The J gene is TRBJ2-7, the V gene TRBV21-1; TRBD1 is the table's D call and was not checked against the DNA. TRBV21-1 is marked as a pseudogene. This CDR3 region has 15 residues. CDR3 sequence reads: CASSKGQSHSYEQYF. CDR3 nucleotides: TGTGCCAGCAGCAAAGGGCAGTCCCACTCCTACGAGCAGTACTTC.